These 15 T cell receptor beta chains originate from one sample sequenced in a study of regulatory T cells in long-lasting Graves disease. Time point meaning: newly diagnosed GD, antithyroid drugs for less than 3 months. Scientists built the TCR library using RNA that was extracted from PBMCs. For TCR beta, libraries came from iRepertoire HTBI primers and Arm-PCR of CDR3 regions. TCRdb processed the multiplex PCR reads anew with MiXCR; each CDR3 protein has one entry. The data hold 380,000 or so distinct CDR3 sequences, with roughly 17% observed a single time. These data also formed part of another study, on T cells in Graves' hyperthyroidism and ophthalmopathy.

Specimen: peripheral blood mononuclear cells (PBMCs), collected at new diagnosis, from a patient treated with antithyroid drugs. These receptors all stem from a woman aged 18-30 years with Graves disease.

This clonotype came up many times. The chain carries TRBV3-1 and TRBJ2-5; D is ambiguous. CDR3 size: 11 residues. Between the trimmed V and J ends, which lost 5 bases and 3 bases, there was a span of 4 bases. Germline V gene sequence: CDR1 LGHDT, CDR2 YNNKEL (reference sequence). The CDR3 spells CASSGEETQYF. The CDR3 DNA sequence: TGTGCCAGCAGCGGAGAAGAGACCCAGTACTTC.

This clonotype came up many times. This chain joins TRBV27 and TRBJ1-5; perhaps TRBD1 as D (6 bases). The germline CDR1 and CDR2 sequences are MNHEY and SMNVEV (reference sequence). This CDR3 comprises 16 residues. V lost 5 bases, J lost 5 bases, and 19 bases lay in between. CDR3 sequence reads: CASSLPFDRGDQPQHF. The CDR3 DNA follows: TGTGCCAGCAGTCTCCCCTTCGATAGGGGGGATCAGCCCCAGCATTTT.

This clonotype was seen ten or more times. V gene TRBV5-1 combines with J gene TRBJ2-1, with TRBD2 matching over 8 bases. V shed 0 bases and J 5 bases; nucleotides not matched to a gene: 4. Germline CDR1 and CDR2: SGHRS and YFSETQ. This CDR3 spans 15 amino acids. CDR3 sequence: CASSLGPGGNNEQFF. The CDR3 DNA reads TGCGCCAGCAGCTTGGGACCGGGAGGGAACAATGAGCAGTTCTTC.

This clonotype has a count of ten or more. This rearrangement joins TRBV27 to TRBJ2-3, with 7 bases that match TRBD2. V was pared by 7 bases and J by 2 bases, with 12 bases of the junction left unmatched. The CDR3 covers 16 residues. Germline V lookup: CDR1 MNHEY, CDR2 SMNVEV (reference sequence). CDR3 region: CASTKAFLADTDTQYF. For the CDR3, the DNA is TGTGCCAGCACCAAAGCCTTCCTAGCGGACACAGATACGCAGTATTTT.

This clonotype was observed at least ten times. One end of the junction does not line up with germline, which may come from a read error. The V and J genes are TRBV7-7 and TRBJ2-2; D remains unclear. CDR1 is SSHAT and CDR2 is FNYEAQ in the germline V gene (reference sequence). This CDR3 comprises 16 residues. The CDR3 nucleotides read TGTGCTAGCAGCTTAGTTGCTAGTTCGAACACCGGGGAGCTGTTTTTT. Translated: CASSLVASSNTGELFF.

The genes are TRBV19 and TRBJ2-2; possible D gene TRBD1, 6 bases. The V gene lost 6 bases and the J gene lost 7 bases, with 15 bases spanning the gap. This CDR3 has 14 residues. The germline gives CDR1 LNHDA, CDR2 SQIVND (reference sequence). The CDR3 sequence is CASRVTGLGGELFF. As DNA, the CDR3 is TGTGCCAGTAGGGTTACAGGGCTGGGCGGGGAGCTGTTTTTT.

This clonotype has a count of ten or more. The chain uses TRBV2 and TRBJ2-5, with 10 bases matching TRBD2. The CDR3 totals 15 residues. The ends lost 6 bases at V and 5 bases at J; junction bases unmatched: 9. Germline CDR1 and CDR2: SNHLY and FYNNEI. CDR3 sequence (DNA): TGTGCCAGCAGATATTCTAGCGGGAGAAGTGAGACCCAGTACTTC. Protein: CASRYSSGRSETQYF.

The rearrangement joins TRBV5-4 to TRBJ1-2; D gene uncertain. Trimming cost V 4 bases and J 2 bases, with 21 bases left between them. Germline-derived CDR1 and CDR2 are SGHNT and YYREEE (reference sequence). The CDR3 loop spans 17 amino acids. The chain's CDR3 is CASSADPGGGTNYGYTF. The DNA of the CDR3 is TGTGCCAGCAGCGCGGATCCGGGCGGCGGAACAAACTATGGCTACACCTTC. Looking up the rest from reference TRBV5-4 and TRBJ1-2 gives the full variable domain: ETGVTQSPTHLIKTRGQQVTLRCSSQSGHNTVSWYQQALGQGPQFIFQYYREEENGRGNFPPRFSGLQFPNYSSELNVNALELDDSALYLCASSADPGGGTNYGYTFGSGTRLTVV.

This clonotype was counted at least ten times. This chain links TRBV20-1 with TRBJ2-7; a possible D gene is TRBD2 (6 bases). Germline values: CDR1 DFQATT, CDR2 SNEGSKA (reference sequence). The CDR3 has 13 amino acids. Trimming took off 4 bases at V and 0 bases at J, with 10 bases between the two ends. CDR3 amino acids: CSATPGLSYEQYF. CDR3 bases: TGCAGTGCTACCCCGGGACTCTCCTACGAGCAGTACTTC.

The chain couples TRBV5-1 to TRBJ1-4, with 9 positions matching TRBD1. The V gene's germline CDR1 is SGHRS and CDR2 YFSETQ. CDR3 size: 18 residues. V was pared by 4 bases and J by 2 bases, with 12 bases of the junction left unmatched. The CDR3 nucleotides read TGCGCCAGCAGCCTTCCCGGGACAGGGTTTGGGACTAATGAAAAACTGTTTTTT. Its translation: CASSLPGTGFGTNEKLFF. Drawing the rest from reference TRBV5-1 and TRBJ1-4, the complete variable domain is KAGVTQTPRYLIKTRGQQVTLSCSPISGHRSVSWYQQTPGQGLQFLFEYFSETQRNKGNFPGRFSGRQFSNSRSEMNVSTLELGDSALYLCASSLPGTGFGTNEKLFFGSGTQLSVL.

This clonotype has more than one count but fewer than ten. V gene TRBV10-3 combines with J gene TRBJ2-7; 7 bases fit TRBD2. V dropped 0 bases and J dropped 3; count of bases not matched to a gene: 11. The CDR3 is made up of 17 amino acids. From germline, CDR1 is ENHRY and CDR2 SYGVKD. The CDR3 protein is CAISESGRERYGYEQYF. The CDR3 DNA reads TGTGCCATCAGTGAGTCCGGGCGGGAGAGGTATGGCTACGAGCAGTACTTC.

This clonotype was counted only a few times. This chain connects TRBV19 to TRBJ2-7; D assignment may be TRBD1 or TRBD2 (7 bases each). Trimming removed 10 bases from V and 0 bases from J, with 19 bases in between. This CDR3 region has 15 residues. Germline CDR1 and CDR2: LNHDA and SQIVND (reference sequence). The CDR3 DNA is TGTGCCACCGCAACAGGGGAGGGGAGCTCCTACGAGCAGTACTTC. This translates into CATATGEGSSYEQYF.

Many counts were recorded for this clonotype. This rearrangement joins TRBV6-5 to TRBJ2-7, with a tentative D call TRBD1 (5 bases). Trimming took off 0 bases at V and 4 bases at J, with 10 bases between the two ends. The germline V gene encodes CDR1 MNHEY and CDR2 SVGAGI. This CDR3 region has 14 residues. The CDR3 region is CASSYSKAGYEQYF. The CDR3, as DNA: TGTGCCAGCAGTTACTCGAAGGCAGGGTACGAGCAGTACTTC.

The table lists this clonotype with a count of one. A read error is the likely source, as a far larger clone sits one nucleotide away. V gene TRBV7-8 combines with J gene TRBJ2-1, with a tentative D call TRBD2 (6 bases). The ends were cut back, 1 base at V and 10 bases at J, with 14 bases in the middle. The CDR3 is 14 residues long. CDR1 is SGHVS and CDR2 is FQNEAQ in the germline V gene. CDR3 sequence (DNA): TGTGCCAGCAGCTTAGAGGGAGGACACTACGAGCAGTTCTTC. Translation: CASSLEGGHYEQFF.

The chain joins TRBV6-2 or TRBV6-3 to TRBJ1-2; no definite D call. V gave up 6 bases and J gave up 7 bases, with 15 bases separating them. The CDR3 has 13 amino acids. The germline V gene has CDR1 MNHEY and CDR2 SVGEGT. CDR3: CASSATRVAGYTF. The CDR3 nucleotides read TGTGCCAGCAGCGCTACCCGGGTGGCTGGCTACACCTTC.